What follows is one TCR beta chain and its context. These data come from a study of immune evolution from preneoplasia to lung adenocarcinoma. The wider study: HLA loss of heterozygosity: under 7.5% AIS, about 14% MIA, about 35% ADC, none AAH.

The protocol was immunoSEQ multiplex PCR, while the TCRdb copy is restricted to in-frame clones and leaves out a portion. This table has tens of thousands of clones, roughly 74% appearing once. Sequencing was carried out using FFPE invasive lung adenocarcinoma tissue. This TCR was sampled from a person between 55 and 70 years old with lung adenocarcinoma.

The CDR3 DNA reads as TGTGCCAGCAGCTCGGGACAGGGGGCGAACACTGAAGCTTTCTTT. Its protein product is CASSSGQGANTEAFF. This rearrangement joins TRBV11-3 to TRBJ1-1; TRBD1 matches at 12 bases. CDR3 length: 15 residues. CDR1 is SGHNT, CDR2 YENEEA, per germline. The V and J ends lost 4 bases and 1 base, in that order; junction bases with no gene match: 1.